This entry lists 13 T cell receptor beta chains sequenced from one sample in a study of blood T cell repertoires in COVID-19 (dated by TCRdb to the early 2020s). The library was generated by the immunoSEQ multiplex PCR assay. This is the immuneACCESS table as TCRdb keeps it, with only in-frame sequences that have V and J called. A part of the clones is gone; compared with another copy, unresolved V genes explain less than half, and the rest is unexplained. Counted in this sample were about 97,000 clones; about 85% of them appeared once. Of the sample, about 1.8% is held by the ten largest clones. The sample comprised peripheral blood. These receptor sequences come from an older woman with active or convalescent COVID-19.

Here the CDR3 reads CASSLAATGTETQYF. CDR3 DNA: TGTGCCAGCAGCTTGGCCGCGACAGGGACAGAGACCCAGTACTTC. The gene calls are TRBV5-4 and TRBJ2-5; 7 nucleotides line up with TRBD1. V shed 0 bases, J shed 4 bases, and the junction held 6 bases outside the gene matches. The CDR3 runs 15 residues. Germline V CDR1 and CDR2: SGHNT, YYREEE (reference sequence). Drawing the rest from reference TRBV5-4 and TRBJ2-5, the complete variable domain is ETGVTQSPTHLIKTRGQQVTLRCSSQSGHNTVSWYQQALGQGPQFIFQYYREEENGRGNFPPRFSGLQFPNYSSELNVNALELDDSALYLCASSLAATGTETQYFGPGTRLLVL.

This clone occurred a few times. The chain recombines TRBV6-5 with TRBJ2-1; perhaps TRBD1 as D (6 bases). Germline V gene data show CDR1 as MNHEY and CDR2 as SVGAGI. The CDR3 spans 14 residues. V was pared by 5 bases and J by 4 bases, with 12 bases between. The CDR3 bases are TGTGCCAGCAGTCCGGGACAACTATACAATGAGCAGTTCTTC. This codes for CASSPGQLYNEQFF.

Here the CDR3 reads CASSNFRDRPIAPQHF. The DNA of the CDR3 is TGTGCCAGTAGTAACTTTAGGGACAGGCCTATTGCGCCCCAGCATTTT. The chain is built from TRBV19 and TRBJ1-5; TRBD1 matches at 8 bases. The germline V gene encodes CDR1 LNHDA and CDR2 SQIVND (reference sequence). CDR3 length equals 16 residues. Trimming removed 4 bases from V and 9 bases from J; junction bases left unmatched: 14.

This chain joins TRBV5-4 and TRBJ2-1; 7 nucleotides align to TRBD1. This CDR3 contains 15 residues. The junction had 8 bases not matched to a gene; V was cut back by 4 bases and J by 4 bases. The V gene's germline CDR1 is SGHNT and CDR2 YYREEE (reference sequence). The CDR3 here is CASSGQVGTYNEQFF. CDR3 sequence (DNA): TGTGCCAGCAGCGGACAGGTCGGAACATACAATGAGCAGTTCTTC.

The chain recombines TRBV2 with TRBJ2-3; 9 bases fit TRBD2. This CDR3 is built from 15 residues. The V gene's germline CDR1 is SNHLY and CDR2 FYNNEI. Losses at the gene ends were 5 bases for V and 7 bases for J; bases not matched to a gene: 10. CDR3 in DNA: TGTGCCAGCAGTCGCGGGGGGGCCGAAAAAAATACGCAGTATTTT. The encoded protein is CASSRGGAEKNTQYF.

This clone was found a few times. This rearrangement joins TRBV15 to TRBJ2-1, with a tentative D call TRBD1 (6 bases). Germline-derived CDR1 and CDR2 are LNHNV and YYDKDF (reference sequence). This CDR3 spans 16 amino acids. V gave up 0 bases and J gave up 4 bases, with 13 bases separating them. CDR3 in amino acids: CATSRDRTTGYNEQFF. Here the CDR3 DNA reads TGTGCCACCAGCAGAGATAGAACCACAGGGTACAATGAGCAGTTCTTC. Full variable domain (outside the CDR3, taken from reference TRBV15 and TRBJ2-1): DAMVIQNPRYQVTQFGKPVTLSCSQTLNHNVMYWYQQKSSQAPKLLFHYYDKDFNNEADTPDNFQSRRPNTSFCFLDIRSPGLGDTAMYLCATSRDRTTGYNEQFFGPGTRLTVL.

This clone was found a few times. The chain uses TRBV7-6 and TRBJ2-1; D might be TRBD1 (5 bases). V was pared by 1 base and J by 6 bases, with 13 bases between. Germline V gene data show CDR1 as SGHVS and CDR2 as FNYEAQ. The CDR3 is 15 residues long. The CDR3 loop reads CASSLEAGSFNEQFF. The CDR3 DNA is TGTGCCAGCAGCTTAGAGGCAGGGTCGTTCAATGAGCAGTTCTTC.

The chain combines TRBV7-8 with TRBJ1-2; 8 bases align to TRBD1. The CDR3 loop spans 14 amino acids. Germline CDR1 reads SGHVS; CDR2 reads FQNEAQ. The trim removed 4 bases at V and 3 bases at J, leaving 4 bases unmatched. The CDR3 DNA sequence: TGTGCCAGCAGCTCCGGGACAGGCTACTATGGCTACACCTTC. Its translation: CASSSGTGYYGYTF.

The chain joins TRBV6-1 to TRBJ2-5; 13 bases line up with TRBD2. This CDR3 is built from 17 residues. V shed 3 bases and J 5 bases; nucleotides not matched to a gene: 9. Germline V gene sequence: CDR1 MNHNS, CDR2 SASEGT. The CDR3 DNA reads TGTGCCAGCAGTGACGGAACTAGCGGGAGGGCCGTCGAGACCCAGTACTTC. Its protein product is CASSDGTSGRAVETQYF.

The V gene is TRBV13, the J gene TRBJ2-3; 10 nucleotides agree with TRBD1. Germline assignment: CDR1 PRHDT and CDR2 FYEKMQ (reference sequence). Trimming at V came to 1 base and at J to 5 bases, leaving 6 bases not matched to a gene. This CDR3 spans 16 amino acids. The CDR3 DNA is TGTGCCAGCAGCTTAGTCTTGGGGACAGGGGTAGATACGCAGTATTTT. This translates into CASSLVLGTGVDTQYF.

As DNA, the CDR3 is TGTGCCAGCAGCCCCAGGGTGGGAAATCAGCCCCAGCATTTT. Protein: CASSPRVGNQPQHF. J is TRBJ1-5 and V is TRBV7-2; TRBD1 is a possible D gene (5 bases). The germline CDR1 and CDR2 sequences are SGHTA and FQGNSA. Trimming took off 5 bases at V and 4 bases at J, with 12 bases between the two ends. CDR3 length: 14 amino acids.

The rearrangement uses TRBV18 and TRBJ2-7, with TRBD1 matching over 9 bases. CDR1 and CDR2 from the germline V gene are KGHSH and LQKENI. V shed 4 bases and J 6 bases; nucleotides not matched to a gene: 1. The CDR3 totals 12 residues. The chain's CDR3 is CASSQDRGEQYF. In DNA form, the CDR3 reads TGTGCCAGCTCACAGGACAGGGGCGAGCAGTACTTC.

This clone showed up just a few times. CDR3: CASSLGGFSGNTIYF. CDR3 coding DNA: TGTGCCAGCAGTCTGGGAGGGTTCTCTGGAAACACCATATATTTT. V is TRBV6-5 and J is TRBJ1-3; D ambiguous. Germline V gene sequence: CDR1 MNHEY, CDR2 SVGAGI. This CDR3 has 15 amino acids. With 5 bases removed from V and 0 bases from J, the gap between germline ends came to 11 bases.